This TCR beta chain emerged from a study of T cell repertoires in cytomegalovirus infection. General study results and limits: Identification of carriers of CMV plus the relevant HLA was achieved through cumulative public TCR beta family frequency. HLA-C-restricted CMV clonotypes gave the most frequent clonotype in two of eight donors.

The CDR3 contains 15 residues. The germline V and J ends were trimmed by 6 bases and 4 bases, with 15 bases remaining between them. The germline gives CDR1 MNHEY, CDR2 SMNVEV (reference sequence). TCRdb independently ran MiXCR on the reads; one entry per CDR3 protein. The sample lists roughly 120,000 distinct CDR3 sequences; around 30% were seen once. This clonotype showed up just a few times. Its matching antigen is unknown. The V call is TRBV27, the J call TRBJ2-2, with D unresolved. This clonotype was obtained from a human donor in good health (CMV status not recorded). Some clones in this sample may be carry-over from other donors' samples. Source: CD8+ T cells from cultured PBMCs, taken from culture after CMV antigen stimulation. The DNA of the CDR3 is TGTGCCAGCAGCCTCGACTCGGCCCGCACCGGGGAGCTGTTTTTT. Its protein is CASSLDSARTGELFF.